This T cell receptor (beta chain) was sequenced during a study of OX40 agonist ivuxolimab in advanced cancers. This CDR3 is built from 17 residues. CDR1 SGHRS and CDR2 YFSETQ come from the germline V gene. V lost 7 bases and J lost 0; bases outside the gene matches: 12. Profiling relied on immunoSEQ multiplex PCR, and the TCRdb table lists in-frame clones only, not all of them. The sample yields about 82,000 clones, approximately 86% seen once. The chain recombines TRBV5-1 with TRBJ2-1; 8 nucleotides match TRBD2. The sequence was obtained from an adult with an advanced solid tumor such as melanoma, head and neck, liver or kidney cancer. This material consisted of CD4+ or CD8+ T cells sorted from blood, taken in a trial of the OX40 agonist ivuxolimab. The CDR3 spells CASQGSGSSSSYNEQFF. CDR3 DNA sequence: TGCGCCAGCCAGGGGAGCGGGAGTTCGAGCTCCTACAATGAGCAGTTCTTC.